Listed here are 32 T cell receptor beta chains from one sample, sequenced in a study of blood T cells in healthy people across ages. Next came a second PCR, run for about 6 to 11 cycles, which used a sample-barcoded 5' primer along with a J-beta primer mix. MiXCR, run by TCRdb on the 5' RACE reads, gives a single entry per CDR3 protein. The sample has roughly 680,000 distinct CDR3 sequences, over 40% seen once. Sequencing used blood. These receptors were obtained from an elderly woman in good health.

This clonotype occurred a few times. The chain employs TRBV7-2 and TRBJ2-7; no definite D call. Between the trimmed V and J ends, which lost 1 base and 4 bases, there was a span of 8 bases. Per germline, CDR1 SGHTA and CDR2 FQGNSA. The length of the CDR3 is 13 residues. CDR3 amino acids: CASSLGVVYEQYF. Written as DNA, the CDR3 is TGTGCCAGCAGCTTAGGGGTCGTATACGAGCAGTACTTC.

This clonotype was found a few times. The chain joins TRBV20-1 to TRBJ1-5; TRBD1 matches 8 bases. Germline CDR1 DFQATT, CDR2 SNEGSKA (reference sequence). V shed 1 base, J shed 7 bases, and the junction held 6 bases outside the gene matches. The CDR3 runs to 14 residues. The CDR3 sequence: CSARGQGARQPQHF. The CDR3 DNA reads TGCAGTGCTAGAGGGCAGGGGGCACGGCAGCCCCAGCATTTT.

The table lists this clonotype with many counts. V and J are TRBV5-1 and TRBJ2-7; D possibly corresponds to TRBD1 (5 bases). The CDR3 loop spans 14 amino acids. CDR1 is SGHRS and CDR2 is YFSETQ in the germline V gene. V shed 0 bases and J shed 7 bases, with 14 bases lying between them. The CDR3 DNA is TGCGCCAGCAGCTTGGTGGGGCGCGGAGATGAGCAGTACTTC. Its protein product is CASSLVGRGDEQYF.

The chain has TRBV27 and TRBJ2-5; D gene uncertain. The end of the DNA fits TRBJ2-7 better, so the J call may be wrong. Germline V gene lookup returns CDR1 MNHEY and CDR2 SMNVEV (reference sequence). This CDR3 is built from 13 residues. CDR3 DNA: TGTGCCAGCAGGAAGTTGGCTGAATACGAGCAGTACTTC. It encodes CASRKLAEYEQYF.

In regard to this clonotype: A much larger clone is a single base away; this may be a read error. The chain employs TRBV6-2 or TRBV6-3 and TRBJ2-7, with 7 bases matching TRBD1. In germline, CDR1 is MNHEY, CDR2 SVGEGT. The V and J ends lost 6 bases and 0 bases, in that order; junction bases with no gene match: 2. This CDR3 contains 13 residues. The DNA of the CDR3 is TGTGCCAGCAGGGGGACAGTCTCCTACGAGCAGTACTTC. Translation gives CASRGTVSYEQYF.

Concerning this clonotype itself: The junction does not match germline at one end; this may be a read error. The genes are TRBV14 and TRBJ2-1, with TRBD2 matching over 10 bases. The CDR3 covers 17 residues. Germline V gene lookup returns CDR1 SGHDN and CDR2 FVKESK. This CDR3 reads CASSPQGSGRTYDEQFF. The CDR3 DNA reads TGTGCCAGCAGCCCCCAGGGTAGCGGGAGGACCTACGATGAGCAGTTCTTC.

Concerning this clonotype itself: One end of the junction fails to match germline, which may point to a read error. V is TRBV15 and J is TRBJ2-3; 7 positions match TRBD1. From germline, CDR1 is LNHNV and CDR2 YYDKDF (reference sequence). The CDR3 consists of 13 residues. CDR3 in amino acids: CATSPRGSDTRYF. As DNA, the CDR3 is TGTGCCACCAGTCCCAGGGGGTCTGATACGCGGTATTTT.

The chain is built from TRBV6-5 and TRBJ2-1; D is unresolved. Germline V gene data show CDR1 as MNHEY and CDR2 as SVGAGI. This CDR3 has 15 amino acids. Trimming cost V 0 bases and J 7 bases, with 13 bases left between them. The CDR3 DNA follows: TGTGCCAGCAGTTACTCTTTCGGGCGGATAAATGAGCAGTTCTTC. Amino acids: CASSYSFGRINEQFF.

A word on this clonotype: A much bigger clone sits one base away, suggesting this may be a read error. CDR3 protein: CASSSGWNEQYF. The CDR3 region has the DNA TGTGCCAGCAGCTCGGGCTGGAATGAGCAGTACTTC. J is TRBJ2-5 and V is TRBV6-2 or TRBV6-3; unclear D gene. The CDR3 length is 12 residues. CDR1 is MNHEY and CDR2 is SVGEGT in the germline V gene. Trimming removed 6 bases from V and 11 bases from J, with 16 bases in between.

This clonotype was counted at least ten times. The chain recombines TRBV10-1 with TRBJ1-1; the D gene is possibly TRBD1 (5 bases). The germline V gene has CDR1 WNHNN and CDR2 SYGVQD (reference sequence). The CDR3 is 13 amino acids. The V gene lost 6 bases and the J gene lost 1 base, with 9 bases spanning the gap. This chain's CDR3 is CASSRESNTEAFF. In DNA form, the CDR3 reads TGCGCCAGCAGCAGGGAATCGAACACTGAAGCTTTCTTT.

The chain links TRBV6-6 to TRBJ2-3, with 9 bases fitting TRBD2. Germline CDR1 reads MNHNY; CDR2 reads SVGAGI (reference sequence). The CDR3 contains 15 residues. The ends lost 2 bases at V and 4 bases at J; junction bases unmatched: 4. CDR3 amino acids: CASSYVGGGADTQYF. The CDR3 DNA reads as TGTGCCAGCAGTTACGTCGGCGGGGGGGCAGATACGCAGTATTTT.

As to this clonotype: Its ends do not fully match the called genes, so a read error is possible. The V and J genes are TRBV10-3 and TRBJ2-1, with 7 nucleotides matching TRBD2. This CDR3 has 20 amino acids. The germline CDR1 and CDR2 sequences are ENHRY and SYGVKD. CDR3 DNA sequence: TGTGCCATCAGTGAGTCTCGAGTAGCTAGCGGCCCGCGCTCCTACAATGAGCGGTACTTC. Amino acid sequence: CAISESRVASGPRSYNERYF.

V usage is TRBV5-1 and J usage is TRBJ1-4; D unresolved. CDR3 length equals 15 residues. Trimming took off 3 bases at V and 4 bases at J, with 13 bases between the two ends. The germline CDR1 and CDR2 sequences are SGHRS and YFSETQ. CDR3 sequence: CASSSRAVGNEKLFF. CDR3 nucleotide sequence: TGCGCCAGCAGCTCACGGGCGGTTGGTAATGAAAAACTGTTTTTT.

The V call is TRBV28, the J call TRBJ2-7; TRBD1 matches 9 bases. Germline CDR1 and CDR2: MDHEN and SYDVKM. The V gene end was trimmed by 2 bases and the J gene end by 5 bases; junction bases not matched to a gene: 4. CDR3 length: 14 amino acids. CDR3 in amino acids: CASSLGTGTHEQYF. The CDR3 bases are TGTGCCAGCAGTTTAGGGACAGGGACCCACGAGCAGTACTTC.

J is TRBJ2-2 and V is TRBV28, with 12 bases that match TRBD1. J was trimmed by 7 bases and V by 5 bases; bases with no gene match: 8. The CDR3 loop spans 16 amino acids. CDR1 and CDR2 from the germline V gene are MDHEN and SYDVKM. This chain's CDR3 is CASSLRDRGLSGELFF. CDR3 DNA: TGTGCCAGCAGTCTCCGGGACAGGGGGCTTAGCGGGGAGCTGTTTTTT.

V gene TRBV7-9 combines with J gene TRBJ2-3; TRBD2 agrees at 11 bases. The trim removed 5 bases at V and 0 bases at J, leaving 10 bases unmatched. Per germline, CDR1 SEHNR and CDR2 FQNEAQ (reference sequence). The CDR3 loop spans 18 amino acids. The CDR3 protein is CASSPTEGTSGSTDTQYF. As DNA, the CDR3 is TGTGCCAGCAGCCCAACCGAAGGGACTAGCGGCAGCACAGATACGCAGTATTTT.

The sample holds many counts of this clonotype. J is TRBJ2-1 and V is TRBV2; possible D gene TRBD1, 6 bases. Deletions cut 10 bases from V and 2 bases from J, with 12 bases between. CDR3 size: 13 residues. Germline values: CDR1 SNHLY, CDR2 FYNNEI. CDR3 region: CATEEGAYNEQFF. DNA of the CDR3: TGTGCCACGGAAGAGGGGGCCTACAATGAGCAGTTCTTC.

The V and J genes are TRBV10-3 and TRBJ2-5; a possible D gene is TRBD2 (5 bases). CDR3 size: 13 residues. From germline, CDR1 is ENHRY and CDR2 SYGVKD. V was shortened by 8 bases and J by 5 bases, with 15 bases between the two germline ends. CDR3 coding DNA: TGTGCCATCCGACCGAGGGCCGGGGAGACCCAGTACTTC. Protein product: CAIRPRAGETQYF.

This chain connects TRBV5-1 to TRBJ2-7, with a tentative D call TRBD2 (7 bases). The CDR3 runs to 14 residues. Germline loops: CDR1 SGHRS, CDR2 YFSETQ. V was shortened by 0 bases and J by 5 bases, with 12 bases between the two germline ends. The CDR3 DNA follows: TGCGCCAGCAGCTTGGACGCGGGGGCCCACGAGCAGTACTTC. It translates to CASSLDAGAHEQYF.

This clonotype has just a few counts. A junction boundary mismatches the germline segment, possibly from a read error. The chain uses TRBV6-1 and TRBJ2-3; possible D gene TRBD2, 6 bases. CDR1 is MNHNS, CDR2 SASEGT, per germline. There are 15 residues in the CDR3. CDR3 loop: CASSEGGAGTDTQYF. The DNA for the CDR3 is TGTGCCAGCAGCGAAGGAGGGGCCGGGACAGATACGCAGTATTTT.

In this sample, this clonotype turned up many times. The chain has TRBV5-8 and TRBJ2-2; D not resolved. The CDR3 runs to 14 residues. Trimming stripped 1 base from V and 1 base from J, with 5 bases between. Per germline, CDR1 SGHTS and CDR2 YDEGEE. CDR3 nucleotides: TGTGCCAGCAGCTTGTGGGGGAACACCGGGGAGCTGTTTTTT. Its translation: CASSLWGNTGELFF.

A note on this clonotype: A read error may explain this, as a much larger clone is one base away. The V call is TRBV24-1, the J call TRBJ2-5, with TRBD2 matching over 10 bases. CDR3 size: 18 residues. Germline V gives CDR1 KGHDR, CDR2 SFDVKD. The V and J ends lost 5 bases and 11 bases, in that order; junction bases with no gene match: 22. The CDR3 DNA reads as TGTGCCACCAGTGCTCGAGGAGGTAAGCGGGAGGGATCCAATGAGCAGTACTTC. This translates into CATSARGGKREGSNEQYF.

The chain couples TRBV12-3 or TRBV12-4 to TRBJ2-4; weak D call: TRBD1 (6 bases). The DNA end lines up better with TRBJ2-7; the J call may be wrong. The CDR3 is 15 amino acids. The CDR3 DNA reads TGTGCCAGCAGTTCTCAGGGAAGGGGGTACTACGAGCAGTACTTC. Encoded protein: CASSSQGRGYYEQYF.

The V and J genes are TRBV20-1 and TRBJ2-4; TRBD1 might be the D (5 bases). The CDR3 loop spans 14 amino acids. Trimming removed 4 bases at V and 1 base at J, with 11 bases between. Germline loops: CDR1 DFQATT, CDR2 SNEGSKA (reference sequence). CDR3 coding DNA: TGCAGTGCTAAGTCAAGGGGTGCCAAAAACATTCAGTACTTC. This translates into CSAKSRGAKNIQYF.

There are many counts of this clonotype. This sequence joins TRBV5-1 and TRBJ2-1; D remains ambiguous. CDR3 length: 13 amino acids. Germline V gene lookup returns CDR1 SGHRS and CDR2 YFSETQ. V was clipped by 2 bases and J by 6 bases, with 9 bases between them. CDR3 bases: TGCGCCAGCAGCTTTGCAGCCTCCAATGAGCAGTTCTTC. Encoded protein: CASSFAASNEQFF.

The CDR3 DNA follows: TGCAGTGCGATCCGGACAGGCCTTTACAATGAGCAGTTCTTC. Protein sequence: CSAIRTGLYNEQFF. This chain connects TRBV20-1 to TRBJ2-1; 7 bases match TRBD1. CDR1 is DFQATT and CDR2 is SNEGSKA in the germline V gene (reference sequence). V trimming: 6 bases; J trimming: 4 bases; junction bases outside the gene matches: 9. The CDR3 is 14 amino acids.

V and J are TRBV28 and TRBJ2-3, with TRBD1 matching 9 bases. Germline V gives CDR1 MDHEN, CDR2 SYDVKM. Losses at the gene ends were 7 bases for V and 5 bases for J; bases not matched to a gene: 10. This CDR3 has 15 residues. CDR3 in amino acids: CASKVYGTGIDTQYF. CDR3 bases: TGTGCCAGCAAGGTTTACGGGACAGGGATAGATACGCAGTATTTT.

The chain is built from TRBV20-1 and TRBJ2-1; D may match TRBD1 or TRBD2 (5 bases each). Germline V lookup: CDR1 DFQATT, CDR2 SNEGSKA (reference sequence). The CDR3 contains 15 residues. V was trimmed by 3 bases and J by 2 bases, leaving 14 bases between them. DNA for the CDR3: TGCAGTGCTAGTTATAAGGGGACCCCCTACAATGAGCAGTTCTTC. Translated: CSASYKGTPYNEQFF.

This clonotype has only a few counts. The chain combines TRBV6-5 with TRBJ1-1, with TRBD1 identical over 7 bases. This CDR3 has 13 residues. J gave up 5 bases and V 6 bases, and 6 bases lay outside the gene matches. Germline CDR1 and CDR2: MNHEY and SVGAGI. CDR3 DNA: TGTGCCAGCAGCCCAGGGGGTTGGACTGAAGCTTTCTTT. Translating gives CASSPGGWTEAFF.

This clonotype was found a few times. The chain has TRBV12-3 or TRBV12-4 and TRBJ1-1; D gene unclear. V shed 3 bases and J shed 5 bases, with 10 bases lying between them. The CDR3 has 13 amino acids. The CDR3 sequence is CASSFRAGTEAFF. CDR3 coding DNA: TGTGCCAGCAGTTTTCGAGCCGGGACTGAAGCTTTCTTT.

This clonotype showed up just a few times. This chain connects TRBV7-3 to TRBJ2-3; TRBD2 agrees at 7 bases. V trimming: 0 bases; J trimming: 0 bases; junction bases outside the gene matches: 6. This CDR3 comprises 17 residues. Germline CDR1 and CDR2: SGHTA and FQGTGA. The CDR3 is CASSLTGRGSSTDTQYF. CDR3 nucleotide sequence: TGTGCCAGCAGCTTAACGGGGAGGGGATCTAGCACAGATACGCAGTATTTT.

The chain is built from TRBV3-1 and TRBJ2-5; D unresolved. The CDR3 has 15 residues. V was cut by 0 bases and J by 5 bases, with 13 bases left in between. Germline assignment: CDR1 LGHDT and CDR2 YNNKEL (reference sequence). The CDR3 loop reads CASSQDKPTTETQYF. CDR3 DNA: TGTGCCAGCAGCCAAGATAAGCCTACGACGGAGACCCAGTACTTC.